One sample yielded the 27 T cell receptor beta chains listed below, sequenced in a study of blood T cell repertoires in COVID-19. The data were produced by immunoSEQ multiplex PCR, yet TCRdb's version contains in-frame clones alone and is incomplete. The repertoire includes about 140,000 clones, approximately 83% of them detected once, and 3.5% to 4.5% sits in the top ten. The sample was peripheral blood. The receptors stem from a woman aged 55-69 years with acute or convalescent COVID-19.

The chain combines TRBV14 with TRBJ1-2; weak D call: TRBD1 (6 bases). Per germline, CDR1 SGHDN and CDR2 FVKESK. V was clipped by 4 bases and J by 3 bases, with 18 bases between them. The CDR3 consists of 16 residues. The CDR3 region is CASSPQSLQGYYGYTF. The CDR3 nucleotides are TGTGCCAGCAGCCCCCAGAGCCTACAGGGCTACTATGGCTACACCTTC.

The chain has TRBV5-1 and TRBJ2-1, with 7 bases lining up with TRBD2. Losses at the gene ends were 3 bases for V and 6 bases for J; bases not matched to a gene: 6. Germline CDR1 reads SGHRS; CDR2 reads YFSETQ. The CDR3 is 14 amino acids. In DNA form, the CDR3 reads TGCGCCAGCAGCTCTCTGATAGCGGGCAATGAGCAGTTCTTC. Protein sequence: CASSSLIAGNEQFF.

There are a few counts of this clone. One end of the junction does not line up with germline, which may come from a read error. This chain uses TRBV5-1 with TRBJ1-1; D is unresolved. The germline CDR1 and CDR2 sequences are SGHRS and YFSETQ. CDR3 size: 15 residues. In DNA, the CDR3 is TGCGCCAGCAGCTTGGTAGGAGAGTATTACTCTGAAAGGATCTTT. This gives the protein CASSLVGEYYSERIF. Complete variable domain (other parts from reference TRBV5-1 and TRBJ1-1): KAGVTQTPRYLIKTRGQQVTLSCSPISGHRSVSWYQQTPGQGLQFLFEYFSETQRNKGNFPGRFSGRQFSNSRSEMNVSTLELGDSALYLCASSLVGEYYSERIFGQGTRLTVV.

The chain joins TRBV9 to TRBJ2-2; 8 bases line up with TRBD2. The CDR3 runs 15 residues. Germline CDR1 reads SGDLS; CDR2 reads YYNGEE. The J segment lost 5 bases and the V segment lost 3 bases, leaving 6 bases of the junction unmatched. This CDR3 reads CASSAGGTRTGELFF. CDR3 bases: TGTGCCAGCAGCGCGGGGGGGACTAGGACCGGGGAGCTGTTTTTT.

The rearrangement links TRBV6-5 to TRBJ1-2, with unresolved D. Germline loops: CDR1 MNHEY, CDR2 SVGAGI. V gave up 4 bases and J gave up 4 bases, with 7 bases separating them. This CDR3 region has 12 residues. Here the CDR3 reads CASSSDTYGYTF. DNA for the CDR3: TGTGCCAGCAGTTCAGACACCTATGGCTACACCTTC.

CDR3 residues: CASSYVAMNTEAFF. The CDR3 nucleotides read TGTGCCAGCAGTTACGTAGCCATGAACACTGAAGCTTTCTTT. J is TRBJ1-1 and V is TRBV6-2 or TRBV6-3, with unresolved D. The CDR3 runs to 14 residues. The V and J ends lost 2 bases and 0 bases respectively, with 7 bases between them. The germline CDR1 and CDR2 sequences are MNHEY and SVGEGT.

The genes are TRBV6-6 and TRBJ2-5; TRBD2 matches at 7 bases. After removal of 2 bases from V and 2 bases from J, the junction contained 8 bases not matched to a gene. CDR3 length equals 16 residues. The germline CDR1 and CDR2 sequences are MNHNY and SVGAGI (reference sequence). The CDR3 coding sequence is TGTGCCAGCAGTTACGGAATCAGGGAGGGACAAGAGACCCAGTACTTC. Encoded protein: CASSYGIREGQETQYF.

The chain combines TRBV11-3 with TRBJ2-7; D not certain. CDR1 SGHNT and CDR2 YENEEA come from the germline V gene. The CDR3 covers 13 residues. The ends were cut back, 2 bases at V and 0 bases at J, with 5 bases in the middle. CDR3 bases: TGTGCCAGCAGCTTACTAGACTCCTACGAGCAGTACTTC. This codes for CASSLLDSYEQYF.

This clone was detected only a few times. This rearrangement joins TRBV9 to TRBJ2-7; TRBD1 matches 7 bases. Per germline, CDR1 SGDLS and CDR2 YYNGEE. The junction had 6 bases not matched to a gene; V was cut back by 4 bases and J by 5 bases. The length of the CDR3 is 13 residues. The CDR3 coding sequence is TGTGCCAGCAGCCCTGGACAGGCAAACGAGCAGTACTTC. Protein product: CASSPGQANEQYF.

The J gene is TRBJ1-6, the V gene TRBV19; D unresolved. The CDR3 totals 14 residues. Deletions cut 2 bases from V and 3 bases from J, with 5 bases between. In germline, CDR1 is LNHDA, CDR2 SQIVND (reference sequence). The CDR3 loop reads CASSISGYNSPLHF. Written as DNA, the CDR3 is TGTGCCAGTAGTATAAGCGGCTATAATTCACCCCTCCACTTT.

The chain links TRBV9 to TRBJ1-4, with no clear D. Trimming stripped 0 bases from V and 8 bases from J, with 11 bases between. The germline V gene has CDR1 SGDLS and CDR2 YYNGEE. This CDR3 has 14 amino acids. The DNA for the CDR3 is TGTGCCAGCAGCGTAGTCCCATCGGGGGAAAAACTGTTTTTT. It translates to CASSVVPSGEKLFF.

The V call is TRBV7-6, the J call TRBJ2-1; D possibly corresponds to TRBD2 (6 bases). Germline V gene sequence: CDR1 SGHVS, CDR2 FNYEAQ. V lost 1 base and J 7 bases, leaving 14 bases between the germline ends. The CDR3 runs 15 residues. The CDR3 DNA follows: TGTGCCAGCAGCTTAGAGGGACTTTGGGGTAATGAGCAGTTCTTC. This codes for CASSLEGLWGNEQFF.

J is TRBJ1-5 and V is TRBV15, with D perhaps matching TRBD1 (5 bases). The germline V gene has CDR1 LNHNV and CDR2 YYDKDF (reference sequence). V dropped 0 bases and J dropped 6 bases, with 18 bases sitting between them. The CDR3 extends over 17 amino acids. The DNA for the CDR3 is TGTGCCACCAGCAGAGACCAGGCAGGGCGATTTGGTCAGCCCCAGCATTTT. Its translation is CATSRDQAGRFGQPQHF. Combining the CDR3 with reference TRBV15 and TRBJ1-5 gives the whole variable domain DAMVIQNPRYQVTQFGKPVTLSCSQTLNHNVMYWYQQKSSQAPKLLFHYYDKDFNNEADTPDNFQSRRPNTSFCFLDIRSPGLGDTAMYLCATSRDQAGRFGQPQHFGDGTRLSIL.

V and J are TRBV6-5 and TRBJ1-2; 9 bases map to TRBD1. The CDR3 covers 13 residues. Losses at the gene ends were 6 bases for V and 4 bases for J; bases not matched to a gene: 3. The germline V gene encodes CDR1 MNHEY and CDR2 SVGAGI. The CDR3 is CASRTGGPYGYTF. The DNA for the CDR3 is TGTGCCAGCAGGACAGGGGGTCCCTATGGCTACACCTTC.

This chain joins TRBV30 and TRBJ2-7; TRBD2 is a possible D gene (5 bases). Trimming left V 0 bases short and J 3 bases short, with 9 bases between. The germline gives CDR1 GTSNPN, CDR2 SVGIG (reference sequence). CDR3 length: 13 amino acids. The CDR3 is CAWSVSGNYEQYF. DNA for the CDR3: TGTGCCTGGAGTGTTTCGGGAAACTACGAGCAGTACTTC.

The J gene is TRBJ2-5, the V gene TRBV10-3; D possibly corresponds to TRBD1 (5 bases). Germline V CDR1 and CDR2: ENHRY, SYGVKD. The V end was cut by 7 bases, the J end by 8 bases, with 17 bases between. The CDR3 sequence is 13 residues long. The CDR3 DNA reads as TGTGCCATCACCCAGAACCTCGACAGCACCCAGTACTTC. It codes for CAITQNLDSTQYF.

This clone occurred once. Here the CDR3 DNA reads TGTGCCACCAGCAGAGCGGGGGTTAGCACAGATACGCAGTATTTT. Translated, it gives CATSRAGVSTDTQYF. The chain uses TRBV15 and TRBJ2-3; a weak D match, TRBD2 (6 bases). The germline V gene has CDR1 LNHNV and CDR2 YYDKDF (reference sequence). V was shortened by 1 base and J by 0 bases, with 8 bases between the two germline ends. The CDR3 loop spans 15 amino acids.

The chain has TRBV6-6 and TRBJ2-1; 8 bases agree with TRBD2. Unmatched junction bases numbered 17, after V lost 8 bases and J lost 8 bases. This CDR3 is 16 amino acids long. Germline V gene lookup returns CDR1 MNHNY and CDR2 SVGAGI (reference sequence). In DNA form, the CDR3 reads TGTGCCAGCTCCCCGAGGGACGGGAGGGCCAGAGATGAGCAGTTCTTC. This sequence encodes CASSPRDGRARDEQFF.

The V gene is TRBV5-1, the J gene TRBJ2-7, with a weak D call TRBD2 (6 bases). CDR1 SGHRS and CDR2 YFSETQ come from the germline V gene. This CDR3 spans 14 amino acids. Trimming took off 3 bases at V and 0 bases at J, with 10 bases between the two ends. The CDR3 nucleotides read TGCGCCAGCAGCTCCCGACTAGGCTCCTACGAGCAGTACTTC. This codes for CASSSRLGSYEQYF.

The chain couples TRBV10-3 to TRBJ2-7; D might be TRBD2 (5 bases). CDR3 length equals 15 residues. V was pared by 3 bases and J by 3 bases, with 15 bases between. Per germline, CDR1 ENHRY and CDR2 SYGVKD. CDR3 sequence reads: CAISELGETLYEQYF. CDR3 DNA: TGTGCCATCAGTGAACTCGGGGAGACACTCTACGAGCAGTACTTC.

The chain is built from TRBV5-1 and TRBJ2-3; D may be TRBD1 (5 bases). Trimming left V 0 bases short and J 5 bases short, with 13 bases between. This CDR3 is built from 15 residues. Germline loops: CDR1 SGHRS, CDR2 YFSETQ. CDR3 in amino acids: CASSLDGARLDTQYF. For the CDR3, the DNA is TGCGCCAGCAGCTTGGATGGGGCCCGGCTAGATACGCAGTATTTT.

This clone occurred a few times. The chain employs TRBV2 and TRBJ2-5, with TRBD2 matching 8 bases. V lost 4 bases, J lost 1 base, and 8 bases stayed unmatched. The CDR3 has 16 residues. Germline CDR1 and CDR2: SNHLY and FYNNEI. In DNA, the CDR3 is TGTGCCAGCAGTGGGTTTTTACTAGCGGCCCAAGAGACCCAGTACTTC. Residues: CASSGFLLAAQETQYF.

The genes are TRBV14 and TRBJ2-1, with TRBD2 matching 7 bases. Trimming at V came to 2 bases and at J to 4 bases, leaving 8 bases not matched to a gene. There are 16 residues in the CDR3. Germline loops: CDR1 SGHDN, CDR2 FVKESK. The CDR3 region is CASSQTSVRRYNEQFF. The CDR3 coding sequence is TGTGCCAGCAGCCAAACTAGCGTTAGGAGATACAATGAGCAGTTCTTC.

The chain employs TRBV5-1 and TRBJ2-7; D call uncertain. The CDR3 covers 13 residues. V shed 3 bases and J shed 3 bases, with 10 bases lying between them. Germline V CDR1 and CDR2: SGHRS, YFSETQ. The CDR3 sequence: CASSWASDYEQYF. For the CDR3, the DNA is TGCGCCAGCAGCTGGGCCTCGGACTACGAGCAGTACTTC.

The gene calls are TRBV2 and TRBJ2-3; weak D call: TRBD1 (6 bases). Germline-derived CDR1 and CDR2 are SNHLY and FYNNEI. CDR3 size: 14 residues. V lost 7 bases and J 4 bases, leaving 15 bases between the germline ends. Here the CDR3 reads CASTRTVGADTQYF. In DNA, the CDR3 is TGTGCCAGCACCCGGACAGTAGGGGCAGATACGCAGTATTTT.

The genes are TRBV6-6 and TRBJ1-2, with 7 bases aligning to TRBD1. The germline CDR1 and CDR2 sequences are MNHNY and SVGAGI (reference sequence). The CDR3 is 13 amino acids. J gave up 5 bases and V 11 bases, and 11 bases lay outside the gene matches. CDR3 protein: CAGTVSEGYGYTF. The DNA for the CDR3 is TGTGCCGGGACAGTCTCCGAGGGGTATGGCTACACCTTC.

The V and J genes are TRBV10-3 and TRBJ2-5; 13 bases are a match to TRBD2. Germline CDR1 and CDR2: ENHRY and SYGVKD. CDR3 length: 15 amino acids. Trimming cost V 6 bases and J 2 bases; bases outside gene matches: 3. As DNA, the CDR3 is TGTGCCATCAGCGGGACTAGCGGGGCACAAGAGACCCAGTACTTC. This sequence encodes CAISGTSGAQETQYF.